This section outlines one T cell receptor beta chain sequence together with its context. The data originate from a study of shared clonotypes between healthy human individuals. Profiled with immunoSEQ multiplex PCR; TCRdb holds only in-frame clones, not every one. The sample holds more than 2,000,000 clones; 85% to 95% are singletons and the top ten take about 0.39%. The germline V gene has CDR1 SEHNR and CDR2 FQNEAQ (reference sequence). J lost 8 bases, V lost 5 bases, and 10 bases had no gene match. This CDR3 is 14 amino acids long. Sequencing was done on a sample of naive CD4+ T cells from PBMCs. Specified subset: CD45RA+ positively selected. This sequence joins TRBV7-9 and TRBJ1-2; 8 bases fit TRBD1. The receptor was derived from a young man in good health. Some clones in this sample may be carry-over from other donors' samples. The CDR3 DNA follows: TGTGCCAGCAGCCAGATGGCGACAGGGGTCGGCTACACCTTC. As protein: CASSQMATGVGYTF. The full variable domain, in which reference TRBV7-9 and TRBJ1-2 provide the parts outside the CDR3, is DTGVSQNPRHKITKRGQNVTFRCDPISEHNRLYWYRQTLGQGPEFLTYFQNEAQLEKSRLLSDRFSAERPKGSFSTLEIQRTEQGDSAMYLCASSQMATGVGYTFGSGTRLTVV.